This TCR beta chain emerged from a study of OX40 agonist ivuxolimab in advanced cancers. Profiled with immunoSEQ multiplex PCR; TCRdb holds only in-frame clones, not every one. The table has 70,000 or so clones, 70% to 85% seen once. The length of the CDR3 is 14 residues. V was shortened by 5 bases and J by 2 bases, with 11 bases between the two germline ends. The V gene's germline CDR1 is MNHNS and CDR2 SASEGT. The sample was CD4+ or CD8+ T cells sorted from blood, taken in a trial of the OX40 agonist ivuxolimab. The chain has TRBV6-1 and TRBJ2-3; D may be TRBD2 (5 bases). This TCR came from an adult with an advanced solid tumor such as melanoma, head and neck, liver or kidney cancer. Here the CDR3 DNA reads TGTGCCAGCAGTCACGTCGGGGACACAGATACGCAGTATTTT. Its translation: CASSHVGDTDTQYF.